This T cell receptor (beta chain) was retrieved from a study of identical twins. The study's findings and limits: Those out-of-frame alpha sequences shared by twins showed an excess of low generation probability.

To note about this clonotype: What it binds is not known.

A universal primer site was added by template switching, and unique molecular identifiers were carried by the cDNA. Via MiXCR, TCRdb re-called the 5' RACE reads, giving one row per CDR3 protein. This sample has 1.5 million to 2 million distinct CDR3 sequences, with more than 30% found just once. CDR3 length equals 15 residues. Germline V CDR1 and CDR2: SGHRS, YFSETQ. The J segment lost 1 base and the V segment lost 2 bases, leaving 2 bases of the junction unmatched. The genes are TRBV5-1 and TRBJ2-4, with TRBD1 matching 8 bases. The source is a newborn girl in good health. Sequenced input: cord blood. This CDR3 is CASSFQGAAKNIQYF. As DNA, the CDR3 is TGCGCCAGCAGCTTTCAGGGGGCCGCCAAAAACATTCAGTACTTC.